Listed below are T cell receptor beta chains from one sample, sequenced in a study of lymphopenia after photon versus proton radiotherapy. Assay: immunoSEQ multiplex PCR; the TCRdb copy retains only in-frame clones and omits some. The sample yields 50,000 to 65,000 clones, roughly 87% seen once. The source material was peripheral blood, sampled from a patient treated with proton-based radiotherapy. Source of these receptors: a man older than 75 with esophageal cancer. The CDR3 runs from the conserved cysteine through the conserved F or W. The D gene is left open where the match is weak. Clone size is given for some rows only: seen once, a few or many times, or a class if the clone is expanded.

NA TRBJ1-4 NA TRBV12-5 TGTGCTAGTGGTTCCCCCAGGGAGATTAATGAAAAACTGTTTTTT CASGSPREINEKLFF
NA TRBJ2-7 NA TRBV5-1 TGCGCCAGCAGCTTGGGAGACAGAAGCTACGAGCAGTACTTC CASSLGDRSYEQYF
TRBD1 TRBJ2-3 NA TRBV27 TGTGCCAGCAGTTTGGGACTTGGACAGGGGGCATATTTGGGCACAGATACGCAGTATTTT CASSLGLGQGAYLGTDTQYF
NA TRBJ2-7 NA TRBV7-2 TGTGCCAGCAGCCTAAGCGCAAACTACGAGCAGTACTTC CASSLSANYEQYF
NA TRBJ2-2 NA TRBV4-1 TGCGCCAGCAGCCAAGGCCGGCCAACAGGAACCGGGGAGCTGTTTTTT CASSQGRPTGTGELFF
TRBD2 TRBJ2-3 NA TRBV27 TGTGCCAGCAGTTTAATCCGGGGGGGCGGGACAGATACGCAGTATTTT CASSLIRGGGTDTQYF
TRBD1 TRBJ2-3 NA TRBV10-1 TGCGCCAGCAGGCCGATTTTGGGACAGCCACCGATTTACACAGATACGCAGTATTTT CASRPILGQPPIYTDTQYF
NA TRBJ2-7 NA TRBV9 TGTGCCAGCAGCGTAGGTTGGGGGGACGGCTACGAGCAGTACTTC CASSVGWGDGYEQYF
NA TRBJ1-3 NA TRBV7-2 TGTGCCAGCAGCCCCGACAGGGGAAACACCATATATTTT CASSPDRGNTIYF
NA TRBJ2-4 NA TRBV11-2 TGTGCCAGCAGCCCCCCCGGGACGGACATTCAGTACTTC CASSPPGTDIQYF
NA TRBJ1-6 few TRBV6-1 TGTGCCAGCAGTCCGACAGGAGACAATTCACCCCTCCACTTT CASSPTGDNSPLHF
NA TRBJ2-5 NA TRBV7-7 TGTGCTAGCAGCCCGGTTGTGTCGGGGGCCCCGCGGGAGACCCAGTACTTC CASSPVVSGAPRETQYF
TRBD1 TRBJ1-1 NA TRBV14 TGTGCCAGCAGCGGACAGGGGGCGGGGTACACTGAAGCTTTCTTT CASSGQGAGYTEAFF
TRBD2 TRBJ2-2 once TRBV30 TGTGCCTGGACTAGCGGGTCGAACACCGGGGAGCTGTTTTTT CAWTSGSNTGELFF
NA TRBJ1-2 NA TRBV10-3 TGTGCCATCAGTGGATACGTACATGCGAGGAGTGTTTATGGCTACACCTTC CAISGYVHARSVYGYTF
NA TRBJ2-1 once TRBV12-2 TGTGCAAGTCGCTCCGACCGGGTCTTTCAGTTCTTC CASRSDRVFQFF
NA TRBJ2-1 NA TRBV19 TGTGCCAGTACCCGCCGGGACGGAGAATATGAGCAGTTCTTC CASTRRDGEYEQFF
NA TRBJ2-2 NA TRBV6-5 TGTGCCAGCAGTCGGGGTGTCCGGGAGCTGTTTTTT CASSRGVRELFF
NA TRBJ2-6 NA TRBV7-6 TGTGCCAGCAGTCAGATACGGGGCGCTGGGGCCAACGTCCTGACTTTC CASSQIRGAGANVLTF
NA TRBJ2-5 NA TRBV30 TGTGCCTGGAGAGATCCCCAACCATCAAGATGGACCCAGTACTTC CAWRDPQPSRWTQYF
NA TRBJ1-5 NA TRBV7-2 TGTGCCAGCAGCCCCACGGGGGGGGGCTGGAGCAATCAGCCCCAGCATTTT CASSPTGGGWSNQPQHF
TRBD2 TRBJ2-1 NA TRBV6-6 TGTGCCAGCACCGACAGGCGACTAGCGGGATACAATGAGCAGTTCTTC CASTDRRLAGYNEQFF
NA TRBJ2-5 NA TRBV27 TGTGCCAGCAGGATCGACAGCCAAGAGACCCAGTACTTC CASRIDSQETQYF
NA TRBJ1-5 NA TRBV28 TGTGCCAGCGAACAGGGCTTTAATCAGCCCCAGCATTTT CASEQGFNQPQHF
NA TRBJ2-1 NA TRBV30 TGTGCCTGGACCGCTGCTAGGACAGAGCAGTTCTTC CAWTAARTEQFF
NA TRBJ1-3 NA TRBV30 TGTGCCTGGAGTCCTGAGGTGGGCTCTGGAAACACCATATATTTT CAWSPEVGSGNTIYF
NA TRBJ1-5 NA TRBV5-5 TGTGCCAGCAGCTTGAGGGCGGGGAATCAGCCCCAGCATTTT CASSLRAGNQPQHF
NA TRBJ1-4 NA TRBV27 TGTGCCAGCAGTTTAATGGGTCGGTCTAATGAAAAACTGTTTTTT CASSLMGRSNEKLFF
NA TRBJ1-1 once TRBV5-1 TGCGCCAGCAGCTGGGTTCGGGGGAGTGATGCTGAAGCTTTCTTT CASSWVRGSDAEAFF
TRBD2 TRBJ2-3 NA TRBV10-3 TGTGCCATCAGTGGGGGACTAGCGGGGCCGGAGGCGCAGTATTTT CAISGGLAGPEAQYF
NA TRBJ1-1 NA TRBV5-1 TGCGCCAGCAGCTTTTCCGGACAGAGGGGGACTGAAGCTTTCTTT CASSFSGQRGTEAFF
NA TRBJ2-3 NA TRBV6-1 TGTGCCAGCAGTGAAGGTTACGGTCTGCACGTAGATACGCAGTATTTT CASSEGYGLHVDTQYF
TRBD2 TRBJ2-7 NA TRBV15 TGTGCCACCAGCAGAGATCGGGCTAGCGGGAGCGAGCAGTACTTC CATSRDRASGSEQYF
TRBD1 TRBJ1-3 once TRBV18 TGTGCCAGCTCACGAGGACAGGGTGGAAACACCATATATTTT CASSRGQGGNTIYF
NA TRBJ1-6 NA TRBV6-5 TGTGCCAGCAGTTACTCAAATCGGGTAGTGGATTCACCCCTCCACTTT CASSYSNRVVDSPLHF
TRBD1 TRBJ2-1 NA TRBV7-2 TGTGCCAGCAGCTCCTGGACAGGGTTGATGGGAAATGAGCAGTTCTTC CASSSWTGLMGNEQFF
NA TRBJ2-3 NA TRBV18 TGTGCCAGCTCACCACGGAAGGCAGATACGCAGTATTTT CASSPRKADTQYF
NA TRBJ2-5 NA TRBV5-4 TGTGCCAGCAGCACCGGTTATGGCCTCCAAGAGACCCAGTACTTC CASSTGYGLQETQYF
NA TRBJ2-7 NA TRBV27 TGTGCCAGCAGTTTATACGGACAGCGGGTGCCCTACGAGCAGTACTTC CASSLYGQRVPYEQYF
NA TRBJ2-5 NA TRBV7-3 TGTGCCAGCAGCTTAGATTATCGGGAGACCCAGTACTTC CASSLDYRETQYF
TRBD2 TRBJ2-1 NA TRBV10-3 TGTGCCATCAGTGGGGGGACTAGCGGGAGGGGAGGCAATGAGCAGTTCTTC CAISGGTSGRGGNEQFF
TRBD1 TRBJ1-6 NA TRBV6-5 TGTGCCAGCAGGGGGGACAGGCCAGATAATTCACCCCTCCACTTT CASRGDRPDNSPLHF